Listed below are T cell receptor beta chains from one sample, sequenced in a study of blood T cell repertoires in COVID-19. Produced via immunoSEQ multiplex PCR; TCRdb's table is partial and in-frame only. The data hold some 73,000 clones, with 70% to 85% observed a single time. Sequenced input: peripheral blood. Receptors were obtained from an older woman with acute or convalescent COVID-19. CDR3s leave out the opening cysteine and the closing phenylalanine or tryptophan. Each record gives: V gene, CDR3 protein.

v_call: TRBV29-1; cdr3_aa: SVEGLVRAGEQY
v_call: TRBV10-3; cdr3_aa: AISGGVNNEQF
v_call: TRBV11-2; cdr3_aa: ASSPRRSNSNTEAF
v_call: TRBV28; cdr3_aa: AIKRGLSGNQPQH
v_call: TRBV6-5; cdr3_aa: ASSSGPGTGEVPLH
v_call: TRBV18; cdr3_aa: ASSPIEGGNNSPLH
v_call: TRBV3-1/TRBV3-2; cdr3_aa: ASSQVVSLRYQETQY
v_call: TRBV6-5; cdr3_aa: ATTGRGRTDTQY
v_call: TRBV7-9; cdr3_aa: ASSSPKGKFPNYGYT
v_call: TRBV27; cdr3_aa: ASSLGPAYEQY
v_call: TRBV7-8; cdr3_aa: ASSPWTGRDTNTEAF
v_call: TRBV6-5; cdr3_aa: ASSRQDSGNTIY
v_call: TRBV7-2; cdr3_aa: ASSLVPGQNQPQH
v_call: TRBV9; cdr3_aa: ASSLGTSPTGDTQY
v_call: TRBV5-8; cdr3_aa: ASSRGTSGSSDTQY
v_call: TRBV15; cdr3_aa: ATSRVTGATNEKLF
v_call: TRBV5-1; cdr3_aa: ASSLDGTGVTEAF
v_call: TRBV30; cdr3_aa: AWSIGQGFEQY
v_call: TRBV27; cdr3_aa: ASSLRVVAGGNNEQF
v_call: TRBV21-1; cdr3_aa: ASKRGRHEKLF
v_call: TRBV5-8; cdr3_aa: ASSLGTGAQETQY
v_call: TRBV2; cdr3_aa: ASSEPPGSYGYT
v_call: TRBV15; cdr3_aa: ATSRDPRDTSNQPQH
v_call: TRBV27; cdr3_aa: ASSSPGLAGLANTGELF
v_call: TRBV11-3; cdr3_aa: ASSSLERGGNEQF
v_call: TRBV9; cdr3_aa: ASRGQGSYNEQF
v_call: TRBV27; cdr3_aa: ASSLSATVRNQPQH
v_call: TRBV13; cdr3_aa: ASSSGQGDSYT
v_call: TRBV19; cdr3_aa: ASSPDGTSLAGELF
v_call: TRBV11-2; cdr3_aa: ASSPRTASVYGYT
v_call: TRBV7-2; cdr3_aa: ASSLGGSPSETQY
v_call: TRBV6-6; cdr3_aa: ASSYLTGNQPQH
v_call: TRBV7-2; cdr3_aa: ASSFYTGELF
v_call: TRBV18; cdr3_aa: ASSPLAGALELF
v_call: TRBV27; cdr3_aa: ASSFRPTGYAYEQY
v_call: TRBV28; cdr3_aa: ASSFRFNEKLF
v_call: TRBV5-1; cdr3_aa: ASSRQGAATEAF
v_call: TRBV10-3; cdr3_aa: AISESTGTGMGNTEAF
v_call: TRBV5-4; cdr3_aa: ASSQIGGASYTEAF
v_call: TRBV29-1; cdr3_aa: SVVAGVTTDTQY
v_call: TRBV15; cdr3_aa: ATNRGGANTGELF
v_call: TRBV28; cdr3_aa: ASRALQGDTEAF
v_call: TRBV12-3/TRBV12-4; cdr3_aa: ASSTGGTQF
v_call: TRBV2; cdr3_aa: ASSSTGNPNQPQH
v_call: TRBV7-9; cdr3_aa: ASSPGGYEQY
v_call: TRBV18; cdr3_aa: ASSPETSGSTETQY
v_call: TRBV6-5; cdr3_aa: ATDRGPPSGNTIY
v_call: TRBV4-1; cdr3_aa: ASSQGGGQGSGNTIY
v_call: TRBV15; cdr3_aa: ATSSLSSGRADQETQY
v_call: TRBV9; cdr3_aa: ASSVSSWETQY
v_call: TRBV14; cdr3_aa: ASSPRRVRSSYEQY
v_call: TRBV7-9; cdr3_aa: ASSLARGLEGYT
v_call: TRBV19; cdr3_aa: ASSSRQSMNTEAF
v_call: TRBV7-2; cdr3_aa: ASSLDGSGKDTQY
v_call: TRBV12-3/TRBV12-4; cdr3_aa: ASSLGTAAEAF
v_call: TRBV2; cdr3_aa: AGTDNTGELF
v_call: TRBV9; cdr3_aa: ASSVATLSGNTIY